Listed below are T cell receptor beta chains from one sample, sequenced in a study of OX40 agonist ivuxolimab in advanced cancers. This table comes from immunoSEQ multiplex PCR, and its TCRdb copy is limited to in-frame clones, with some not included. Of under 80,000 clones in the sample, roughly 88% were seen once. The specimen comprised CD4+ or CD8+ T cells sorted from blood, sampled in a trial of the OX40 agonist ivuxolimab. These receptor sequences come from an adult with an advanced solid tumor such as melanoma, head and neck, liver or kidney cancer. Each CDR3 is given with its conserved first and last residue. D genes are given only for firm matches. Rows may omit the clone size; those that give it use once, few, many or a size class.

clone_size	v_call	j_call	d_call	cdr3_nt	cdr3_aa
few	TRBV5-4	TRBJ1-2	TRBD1	TGTGCCAGCAGTCACAGGACAGGGGACTATGGCTACACCTTC	CASSHRTGDYGYTF
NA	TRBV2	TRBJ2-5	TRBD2	TGTGCCAGCGGACTAGCGGGAGCCCGTCGGGGAGAGACCCAGTACTTC	CASGLAGARRGETQYF
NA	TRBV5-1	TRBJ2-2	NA	TGCGCCAGCAGCTTGTCAACAGGGCGTTCTCCCGGGGAGCTGTTTTTT	CASSLSTGRSPGELFF
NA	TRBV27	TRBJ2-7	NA	TGTGCCAGCACCCCTGGGTGGGGGCCCAGCGAGCAGTACTTC	CASTPGWGPSEQYF
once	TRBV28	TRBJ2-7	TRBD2	TGTGCCAGCAGTTTAGTCGCTAGCGGGGCATACGAGCAGTACTTC	CASSLVASGAYEQYF
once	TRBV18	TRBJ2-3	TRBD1	TGTGCCAGCTCCCCCAAGACAGGGAGCACAGATACGCAGTATTTT	CASSPKTGSTDTQYF
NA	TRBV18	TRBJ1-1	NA	TGTGCCAGCTCACCGCTGCTAGGGGACCTAATGAACACTGAAGCTTTCTTT	CASSPLLGDLMNTEAFF
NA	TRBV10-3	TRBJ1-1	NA	TGTGCCATCAGTGAGTCCCAGGGGACTGAAGCTTTCTTT	CAISESQGTEAFF
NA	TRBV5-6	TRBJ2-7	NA	TGTGCCAGCAGCTGGGATTCGAACGAGCAGTACTTC	CASSWDSNEQYF
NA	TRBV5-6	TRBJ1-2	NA	TGTGCCAGCAGCTTGGTAGTGGATGGCTACACCTTC	CASSLVVDGYTF
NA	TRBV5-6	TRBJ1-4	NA	TGTGCCAGCAGCTGGCAGGGGTCAGCTAATGAAAAACTGTTTTTT	CASSWQGSANEKLFF
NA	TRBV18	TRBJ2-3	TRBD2	TGTGCCAGCTCACCCGGACTAGCGGGTAGCACAGATACGCAGTATTTT	CASSPGLAGSTDTQYF
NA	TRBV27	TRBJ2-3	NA	TGTGCCAGCAGTACCTCCTCCAGGACAGTTTCTAGCACAGATACGCAGTATTTT	CASSTSSRTVSSTDTQYF
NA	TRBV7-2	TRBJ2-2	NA	TGTGCCAGCAGCTTAGTAGGGGCGAGGGAGCTGTTTTTT	CASSLVGARELFF
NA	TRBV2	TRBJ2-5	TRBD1	TGTGCCAGCAGGACAGGGCAAGGGGAGACCCAGTACTTC	CASRTGQGETQYF
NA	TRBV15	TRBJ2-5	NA	TGTGCCACCAGCAGAGGATCCGGGACGGCTCAAGAGACCCAGTACTTC	CATSRGSGTAQETQYF
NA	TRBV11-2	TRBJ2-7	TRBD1	TGTGCCAGCAGCCCCCGACAGGGTCCCTACGAGCAGTACTTC	CASSPRQGPYEQYF
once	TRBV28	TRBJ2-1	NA	TGTGCCAGCAGTTTAGGGGGAAAGGCCTACAATGAGCAGTTCTTC	CASSLGGKAYNEQFF
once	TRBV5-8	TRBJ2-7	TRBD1	TGTGCCAGCAGCCGGACAGGGAACTACGAGCAGTACTTC	CASSRTGNYEQYF
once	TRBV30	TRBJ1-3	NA	TGTGCCTGGAGTGTACGGAAAGGGATTGCAAACACCATATATTTT	CAWSVRKGIANTIYF
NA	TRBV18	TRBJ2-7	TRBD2	TGTGCCAGCTCACCCCCGGGAGGGAAGCCCTACGAGCAGTACTTC	CASSPPGGKPYEQYF
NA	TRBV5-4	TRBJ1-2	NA	TGTGCCAGCAGCTGGCTACCTACAGGGAAACACTATGGCTACACCTTC	CASSWLPTGKHYGYTF
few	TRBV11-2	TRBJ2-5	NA	TGTGCCAGCAGCCCCCGAAAGGGCAAAGAGACCCAGTACTTC	CASSPRKGKETQYF
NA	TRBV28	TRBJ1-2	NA	TGTGCCAGCAGCCTGTATGGCTACACCTTC	CASSLYGYTF
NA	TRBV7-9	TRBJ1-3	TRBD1	TGTGCCAGCATCCCGACAGGGTACTCTGGAAACACCATATATTTT	CASIPTGYSGNTIYF
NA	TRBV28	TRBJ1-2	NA	TGTGCCAGCAGTTTATATTCCCCGCAGCATGGCTACACCTTC	CASSLYSPQHGYTF
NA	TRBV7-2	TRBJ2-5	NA	TGTGCCAGCAGCTTTCGGCGCAGCCAAGAGACCCAGTACTTC	CASSFRRSQETQYF
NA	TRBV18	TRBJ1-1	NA	TGTGCCAGCTCACTCGGACCCGGCCGGGACACTGAAGCTTTCTTT	CASSLGPGRDTEAFF
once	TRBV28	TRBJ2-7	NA	TGTGCCAGCAGAGTAGGCGGGATTAGCTCCTACGAGCAGTACTTC	CASRVGGISSYEQYF
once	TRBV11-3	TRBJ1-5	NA	TGTGCCAGCAGCTTAGGACTGGATCAGCCCCAGCATTTT	CASSLGLDQPQHF
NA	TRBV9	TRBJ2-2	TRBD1	TGTGCCAGCAGCGGGGGACAGGGTAGTAACAGCGGGGAGCTGTTTTTT	CASSGGQGSNSGELFF
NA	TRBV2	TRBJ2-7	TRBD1	TGTGCCAGCAGCATAGGACCGGGACAGGGAAGCTACGAGCAGTACTTC	CASSIGPGQGSYEQYF
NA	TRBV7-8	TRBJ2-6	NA	TGTGCCAGCAGCTCCCGAACACTGAGCTCTGGGGCCAACGTCCTGACTTTC	CASSSRTLSSGANVLTF
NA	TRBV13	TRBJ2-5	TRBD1	TGTGCCAGCAGCCAGCTAAAGACAGGGGGCCAAGAGACCCAGTACTTC	CASSQLKTGGQETQYF
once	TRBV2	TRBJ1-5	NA	TGTGCCAGCACCGAAGGTTGGAGTCAGCCCCAGCATTTT	CASTEGWSQPQHF
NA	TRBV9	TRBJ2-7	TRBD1	TGTGCCAGCAGTAGGACAGGGGGCGAGCAGTACTTC	CASSRTGGEQYF
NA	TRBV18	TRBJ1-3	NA	TGTGCCAGCTCACCACTAGACCTCAGCTCTGGAAACACCATATATTTT	CASSPLDLSSGNTIYF
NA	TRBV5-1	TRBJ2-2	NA	TGCGCCAGCAGCTTTTCCCTAGGGAACACCGGGGAGCTGTTTTTT	CASSFSLGNTGELFF
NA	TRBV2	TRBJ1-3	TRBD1	TGTGCCAGCAGGGGGGACAGACTGGGAAACACCATATATTTT	CASRGDRLGNTIYF
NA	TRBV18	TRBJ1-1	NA	TGTGCCAGCTCACCGTCCAGGGGAGACACTGAAGCTTTCTTT	CASSPSRGDTEAFF
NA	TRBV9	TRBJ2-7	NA	TGTGCCAGCAGCGTAGTAGACGTCCCCTACGAGCAGTACTTC	CASSVVDVPYEQYF